The entry below gives a single TCR beta chain sequence along with its context. What it binds is not known. Researchers partitioned CD4+ cells into CD45RA+ naive and CD45RA-negative memory subsets. Sequencing used immunoSEQ multiplex PCR; TCRdb keeps in-frame clones, though not all of them. The table shows roughly 700,000 clones, with less than 85% occurring only once. The CDR3 consists of 15 residues. Germline assignment: CDR1 WNHNN and CDR2 SYGVQD (reference sequence). The ends lost 6 bases at V and 6 bases at J; junction bases unmatched: 11. The sample originates from a study of shared clonotypes between healthy human individuals. Overall study: The study enrolled a couple of women and a few men aged 18 to 49. Each donor contributed plates that comprised three CD4 naive, three CD4 memory, two CD8 naive and one CD8 memory.

Study findings and constraints: Memory subsets generally showed lower estimated richness than naive subsets.

This clonotype was sampled from a woman aged 25 to 45 in good health. V and J are TRBV10-1 and TRBJ2-4; 7 bases fit TRBD1. Sequencing used memory CD4+ T cells sorted from blood. Subset reported: CD45RA-negative fraction. The CDR3 sequence is CASSTGTAVGNIQYF. CDR3 bases: TGCGCCAGCAGCACCGGGACAGCAGTCGGAAACATTCAGTACTTC.